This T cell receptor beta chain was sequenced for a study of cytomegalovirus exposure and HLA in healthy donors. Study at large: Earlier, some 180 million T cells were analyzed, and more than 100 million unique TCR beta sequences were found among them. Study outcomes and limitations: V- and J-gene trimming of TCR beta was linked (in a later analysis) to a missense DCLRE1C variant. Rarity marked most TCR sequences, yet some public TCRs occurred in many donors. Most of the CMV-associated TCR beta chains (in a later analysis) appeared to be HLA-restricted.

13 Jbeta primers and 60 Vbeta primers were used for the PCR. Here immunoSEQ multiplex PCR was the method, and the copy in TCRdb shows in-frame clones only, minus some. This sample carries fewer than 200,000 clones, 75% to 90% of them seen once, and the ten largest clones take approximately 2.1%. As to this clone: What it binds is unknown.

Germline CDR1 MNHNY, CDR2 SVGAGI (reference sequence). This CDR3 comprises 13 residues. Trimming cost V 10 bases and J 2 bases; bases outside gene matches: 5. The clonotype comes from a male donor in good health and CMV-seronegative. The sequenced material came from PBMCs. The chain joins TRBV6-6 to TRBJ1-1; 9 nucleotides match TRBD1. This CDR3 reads CATGTGQNTEAFF. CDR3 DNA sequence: TGTGCCACCGGGACAGGGCAAAACACTGAAGCTTTCTTT.